This T cell receptor delta chain was sequenced for a study of gamma-delta T cells after stem cell transplantation. Regarding this clone: Germline is not matched at one junction end, which may reflect a read error.

TCRdb redid clone calling on the RT-PCR reads using CATT. The sample has about 4,500 delta-chain clones; more than 15% are singletons. Germline CDR1 and CDR2: TSWWSYY and QGS. The CDR3 runs to 16 residues. Material: gamma-delta T cells. This chain uses TRDV1 with TRDJ2; no definite D call. The sequence derives from a human donor. It is not recorded whose cells these are; they may come from a transplant donor. The DNA for the CDR3 is TGTGCTCTTCTACGTGTATCAAGTGCTTTGCCAGCAGAACTCTTCTTT. It is translated as CALLRVSSALPAELFF.